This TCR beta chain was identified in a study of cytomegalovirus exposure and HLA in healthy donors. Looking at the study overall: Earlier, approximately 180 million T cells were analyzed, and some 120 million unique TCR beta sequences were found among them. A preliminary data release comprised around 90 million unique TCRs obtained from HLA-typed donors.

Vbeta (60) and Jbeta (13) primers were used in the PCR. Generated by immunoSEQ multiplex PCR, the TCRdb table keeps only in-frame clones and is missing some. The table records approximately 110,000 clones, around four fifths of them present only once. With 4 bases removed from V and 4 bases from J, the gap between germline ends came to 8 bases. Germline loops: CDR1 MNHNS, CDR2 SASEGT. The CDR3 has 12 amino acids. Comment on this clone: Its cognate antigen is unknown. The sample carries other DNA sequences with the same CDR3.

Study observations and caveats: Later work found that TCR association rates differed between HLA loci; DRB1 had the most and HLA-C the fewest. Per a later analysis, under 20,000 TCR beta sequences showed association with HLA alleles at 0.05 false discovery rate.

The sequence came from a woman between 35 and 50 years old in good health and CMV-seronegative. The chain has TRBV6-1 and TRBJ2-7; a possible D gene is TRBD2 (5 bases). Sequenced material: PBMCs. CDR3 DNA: TGTGCCAGCAGTGCGACGGGATACGAGCAGTACTTC. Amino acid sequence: CASSATGYEQYF.